These 30 T cell receptor beta chains share one sample of origin, sequenced in a study of graft-versus-host responses after intestinal transplantation. Assay used: immunoSEQ multiplex PCR; TCRdb lists only in-frame clones, some missing. The sample has about 130,000 clones; around nine tenths are singletons. No cognate antigen is known for these TCRs. The specimen comprised unstimulated CD4+ T cells sorted from spleen or lymph node cells, sampled before intestinal transplant. These receptors originate from a human donor who received an intestinal transplant.

The rearrangement uses TRBV5-1 and TRBJ1-3, with D unresolved. The germline V gene has CDR1 SGHRS and CDR2 YFSETQ. The CDR3 length is 14 residues. The germline V and J ends were trimmed by 2 bases and 4 bases, with 10 bases remaining between them. The CDR3 DNA sequence: TGCGCCAGCAGCTTTCAGACGGGAGGAAACACCATATATTTT. Translated: CASSFQTGGNTIYF.

V gene TRBV29-1 combines with J gene TRBJ2-3; perhaps TRBD1 as D (5 bases). Germline V gene lookup returns CDR1 SQVTM and CDR2 ANQGSEA. V was pared by 1 base and J by 5 bases, with 10 bases between. This CDR3 comprises 13 residues. In nucleotides, the CDR3 is TGCAGCGTTGAAGTGGGGCACGGAGATACGCAGTATTTT. Protein sequence: CSVEVGHGDTQYF.

This clone was detected once. This chain's CDR3 is CASSLTRSGGASYEQYF. DNA of the CDR3: TGTGCCAGCAGCTTAACCCGTAGCGGGGGGGCTTCCTACGAGCAGTACTTC. This chain uses TRBV7-2 with TRBJ2-7, with 11 bases that match TRBD2. This CDR3 is 17 amino acids long. Germline CDR1 SGHTA, CDR2 FQGNSA. The V and J ends lost 2 bases and 1 base, in that order; junction bases with no gene match: 7.

This rearrangement joins TRBV6-6 to TRBJ2-7, with TRBD2 matching 7 bases. CDR3 length: 14 residues. J was trimmed by 6 bases and V by 7 bases; bases with no gene match: 12. Germline assignment: CDR1 MNHNY and CDR2 SVGAGI (reference sequence). CDR3 residues: CASKPGRGVGEQYF. The CDR3 nucleotides read TGTGCCAGCAAGCCGGGACGGGGGGTAGGCGAGCAGTACTTC.

The chain carries TRBV7-8 and TRBJ1-1; D is unresolved. CDR1 is SGHVS, CDR2 FQNEAQ, per germline. This CDR3 comprises 15 residues. With 1 base removed from V and 0 bases from J, the gap between germline ends came to 9 bases. In DNA, the CDR3 is TGTGCCAGCAGCTTAGAGGCAGCTTTGAACACTGAAGCTTTCTTT. Its translation: CASSLEAALNTEAFF.

The chain has TRBV12-5 and TRBJ1-4; perhaps TRBD1 as D (5 bases). V was cut by 1 base and J by 8 bases, with 11 bases left in between. This CDR3 has 14 residues. Per the germline V gene, CDR1 is LGHNT and CDR2 is FRNRAP. CDR3 sequence: CASGLGGAGEKLFF. The CDR3, as DNA: TGTGCTAGTGGTTTGGGCGGGGCCGGAGAAAAACTGTTTTTT.

The chain links TRBV6-1 to TRBJ1-5; 9 bases agree with TRBD1. Germline V gene sequence: CDR1 MNHNS, CDR2 SASEGT. V shed 5 bases and J 6 bases; nucleotides not matched to a gene: 5. This CDR3 has 14 amino acids. The CDR3 DNA reads as TGTGCCAGCAGTCGACAGGGGGTAGTTCAGCCCCAGCATTTT. Its protein product is CASSRQGVVQPQHF.

The J gene is TRBJ2-5, the V gene TRBV6-5; D possibly corresponds to TRBD2 (6 bases). In germline, CDR1 is MNHEY, CDR2 SVGAGI. This CDR3 spans 15 amino acids. The V end was cut by 2 bases, the J end by 5 bases, with 15 bases between. CDR3 amino acids: CASSYVLGGAETQYF. The CDR3, as DNA: TGTGCCAGCAGTTACGTCCTAGGAGGGGCGGAGACCCAGTACTTC.

The chain joins TRBV11-2 to TRBJ2-5; D is undetermined. CDR3 length: 15 amino acids. Germline loops: CDR1 SGHAT, CDR2 FQNNGV. Trimming removed 0 bases from V and 5 bases from J, with 13 bases in between. CDR3 nucleotide sequence: TGTGCCAGCAGCTTAGAGTACAGCCCCAGGGAGACCCAGTACTTC. The encoded protein is CASSLEYSPRETQYF.

V gene TRBV5-1 combines with J gene TRBJ2-7; D is unresolved. From germline, CDR1 is SGHRS and CDR2 YFSETQ. There are 13 residues in the CDR3. The V gene lost 6 bases and the J gene lost 5 bases, with 15 bases spanning the gap. The CDR3 DNA is TGCGCCAGCATCCCCAGGCCCGAAAACGAGCAGTACTTC. It encodes CASIPRPENEQYF.

The rearrangement links TRBV7-9 to TRBJ2-2; D is unresolved. Germline V gene data show CDR1 as SEHNR and CDR2 as FQNEAQ (reference sequence). This CDR3 comprises 14 residues. The V end lost 5 bases, the J end lost 1 base, and 8 bases lay between the germline ends. The CDR3 DNA is TGTGCCAGCAGCCCCAGACAGAACACCGGGGAGCTGTTTTTT. Amino acids: CASSPRQNTGELFF. Combining the CDR3 with reference TRBV7-9 and TRBJ2-2 gives the whole variable domain DTGVSQNPRHKITKRGQNVTFRCDPISEHNRLYWYRQTLGQGPEFLTYFQNEAQLEKSRLLSDRFSAERPKGSFSTLEIQRTEQGDSAMYLCASSPRQNTGELFFGEGSRLTVL.

V usage is TRBV4-2 and J usage is TRBJ2-1; 11 bases are a match to TRBD2. The CDR3 has 17 amino acids. Trimming cost V 0 bases and J 8 bases; bases outside gene matches: 9. CDR1 is LGHNA, CDR2 YNFKEQ, per germline. CDR3 DNA: TGTGCCAGCAGCCAAGATCCCCTAGCGGGGGGCCTCGATGAGCAGTTCTTC. Its translation: CASSQDPLAGGLDEQFF.

V and J are TRBV6-6 and TRBJ2-1; D call uncertain. This CDR3 is built from 11 residues. Trimming pared 4 bases from V and 11 bases from J, leaving 9 bases between. Germline values: CDR1 MNHNY, CDR2 SVGAGI (reference sequence). In DNA form, the CDR3 reads TGTGCCAGCAGTTCCCGACTGAAGCAGTTCTTC. It yields the protein CASSSRLKQFF.

This clone was detected a few times. The chain joins TRBV11-2 to TRBJ2-1; the D is unclear. CDR1 is SGHAT and CDR2 is FQNNGV in the germline V gene. The CDR3 has 13 amino acids. V was clipped by 2 bases and J by 5 bases, with 7 bases between them. Here the CDR3 reads CASSLSLDNEQFF. CDR3 coding DNA: TGTGCCAGCAGCTTAAGTCTTGACAATGAGCAGTTCTTC.

The chain employs TRBV25-1 and TRBJ2-1; 7 bases are shared with TRBD2. The CDR3 length is 12 residues. Germline V gene data show CDR1 as MGHDK and CDR2 as SYGVNS. J was trimmed by 7 bases and V by 4 bases; bases with no gene match: 1. The CDR3 spells CASSVGGNEQFF. For the CDR3, the DNA is TGTGCCAGCAGTGTCGGGGGGAATGAGCAGTTCTTC.

This chain joins TRBV5-5 and TRBJ1-1; no reliable D call. V was trimmed by 5 bases and J by 11 bases, leaving 16 bases between them. The germline V gene has CDR1 SGHKS and CDR2 YYEKEE (reference sequence). The CDR3 is 12 residues long. CDR3 loop: CASREIGGEAFF. CDR3 coding DNA: TGTGCCAGCAGGGAGATCGGTGGAGAGGCTTTCTTT.

The V call is TRBV7-8, the J call TRBJ2-1; D not resolved. There are 11 residues in the CDR3. Germline V gene data show CDR1 as SGHVS and CDR2 as FQNEAQ. Trimming pared 3 bases from V and 6 bases from J, leaving 3 bases between. CDR3 sequence reads: CASSLGNEQFF. CDR3 DNA: TGTGCCAGCAGCTTGGGCAATGAGCAGTTCTTC.

The rearrangement links TRBV6-5 to TRBJ1-6, with D possibly matching TRBD1 (6 bases). Trimming took 3 bases from V and 9 from J, leaving 12 bases between them. This CDR3 contains 14 residues. Germline V gene data show CDR1 as MNHEY and CDR2 as SVGAGI. CDR3 nucleotide sequence: TGTGCCAGCAGTTATGGGGGGCTAAGTTCACCCCTCCACTTT. This codes for CASSYGGLSSPLHF.

CDR3 DNA sequence: TGTGCCAGCAGCCATACAGGGATGGGCACTGAAGCTTTCTTT. Its protein product is CASSHTGMGTEAFF. The chain links TRBV6-6 to TRBJ1-1; D perhaps matches TRBD1 (6 bases). The ends were cut back, 6 bases at V and 4 bases at J, with 15 bases in the middle. Germline values: CDR1 MNHNY, CDR2 SVGAGI (reference sequence). The CDR3 runs 14 residues.

The V gene is TRBV23-1, the J gene TRBJ1-2; D uncertain. TRBV23-1 is placed among ORFs of uncertain function. CDR3 length equals 15 residues. V lost 0 bases and J lost 2, with 10 bases in between. DNA of the CDR3: TGCGCCAGCAGTCAATCCCCGGGTCTCAACTATGGCTACACCTTC. This gives the protein CASSQSPGLNYGYTF.

This chain joins TRBV29-1 and TRBJ1-6; 8 nucleotides match TRBD1. This CDR3 is built from 15 residues. With 6 bases clipped from V and 5 bases from J, the junction kept 9 bases outside the gene matches. Germline CDR1 is SQVTM and CDR2 is ANQGSEA. CDR3 sequence: CSVRLTGANNSPLHF. As DNA, the CDR3 is TGCAGCGTCCGACTGACAGGGGCCAATAATTCACCCCTCCACTTT. Using reference TRBV29-1 and TRBJ1-6 for the parts outside the CDR3, the full variable domain is SAVISQKPSRDICQRGTSLTIQCQVDSQVTMMFWYRQQPGQSLTLIATANQGSEATYESGFVIDKFPISRPNLTFSTLTVSNMSPEDSSIYLCSVRLTGANNSPLHFGNGTRLTVT.

The V gene is TRBV5-1, the J gene TRBJ2-3; D may be TRBD2 (5 bases). The CDR3 has 17 residues. Germline assignment: CDR1 SGHRS and CDR2 YFSETQ. V was trimmed by 0 bases and J by 0 bases, leaving 14 bases between them. The CDR3 is CASSLASSTGSTDTQYF. CDR3 bases: TGCGCCAGCAGCTTGGCCAGCTCGACGGGGAGCACAGATACGCAGTATTTT.

A few counts support this clone. The chain is built from TRBV6-4 and TRBJ1-1; no clear D. CDR1 is MRHNA and CDR2 is SNTAGT in the germline V gene. This CDR3 comprises 13 residues. V lost 6 bases to trimming and J lost 1 base, with 9 bases between them. CDR3 DNA sequence: TGTGCCAGCAGCGAGGGTTGGAACACTGAAGCTTTCTTT. It specifies CASSEGWNTEAFF.

CDR3 nucleotide sequence: TGCAGCGTTGAATTCACTAGTTCGGAGCAGTACTTC. Encoded protein: CSVEFTSSEQYF. This sequence joins TRBV29-1 and TRBJ2-7, with D possibly TRBD2 on 5 matching bases. V was trimmed by 2 bases and J by 7 bases, leaving 12 bases between them. There are 12 residues in the CDR3. The germline CDR1 and CDR2 sequences are SQVTM and ANQGSEA.

V usage is TRBV7-2 and J usage is TRBJ2-7; D gene ambiguous. V was cut by 5 bases and J by 1 base, with 12 bases left in between. CDR1 and CDR2 from the germline V gene are SGHTA and FQGNSA. This CDR3 is built from 14 residues. CDR3 sequence (DNA): TGTGCCAGCAGCCCAGAAAGGTTTTCCTACGAGCAGTACTTC. Protein sequence: CASSPERFSYEQYF.

The chain is built from TRBV5-4 and TRBJ1-2; possible D gene TRBD1, 6 bases. Germline V gene lookup returns CDR1 SGHNT and CDR2 YYREEE (reference sequence). V was cut by 0 bases and J by 3 bases, with 9 bases left in between. CDR3 length equals 14 residues. CDR3 DNA sequence: TGTGCCAGCAGCTTGGACAGGGAGGACTATGGCTACACCTTC. Translated: CASSLDREDYGYTF.

This sequence joins TRBV11-2 and TRBJ2-1; D is undetermined. The germline V gene has CDR1 SGHAT and CDR2 FQNNGV. V shed 0 bases and J shed 8 bases, with 14 bases lying between them. CDR3 size: 15 residues. The CDR3 spells CASSLEKGWVYEQFF. DNA of the CDR3: TGTGCCAGCAGCTTAGAAAAAGGATGGGTATATGAGCAGTTCTTC.

V usage is TRBV9 and J usage is TRBJ1-1; D unclear. Germline V CDR1 and CDR2: SGDLS, YYNGEE. The CDR3 spans 14 residues. Trimming pared 1 base from V and 0 bases from J, leaving 7 bases between. CDR3 in amino acids: CASSVKPVNTEAFF. The CDR3 coding sequence is TGTGCCAGCAGCGTAAAACCAGTGAACACTGAAGCTTTCTTT. The complete variable domain, with remaining parts taken from reference TRBV9 and TRBJ1-1, reads DSGVTQTPKHLITATGQRVTLRCSPRSGDLSVYWYQQSLDQGLQFLIQYYNGEERAKGNILERFSAQQFPDLHSELNLSSLELGDSALYFCASSVKPVNTEAFFGQGTRLTVV.

This clone was counted a single time. This chain joins TRBV7-9 and TRBJ1-3; TRBD1 matches at 9 bases. The trim removed 8 bases at V and 0 bases at J, leaving 17 bases unmatched. Germline assignment: CDR1 SEHNR and CDR2 FQNEAQ (reference sequence). The CDR3 has 19 amino acids. The DNA for the CDR3 is TGTGCCAGCGTGGGATGGGGACAGGGTTCGGAGGGCTCTGGAAACACCATATATTTT. Its translation is CASVGWGQGSEGSGNTIYF.

The chain is built from TRBV10-3 and TRBJ1-1, with a tentative D call TRBD1 (5 bases). Per the germline V gene, CDR1 is ENHRY and CDR2 is SYGVKD. This CDR3 comprises 14 residues. V dropped 4 bases and J dropped 4 bases, with 13 bases sitting between them. The CDR3 protein is CAISGGRVGTEAFF. The CDR3 nucleotides read TGTGCCATCAGTGGCGGCAGGGTGGGCACTGAAGCTTTCTTT.